The clone carrying this T cell receptor beta chain was observed once. Its target is not known. Germline CDR1 MNHNS, CDR2 SASEGT. V lost 2 bases to trimming and J lost 7 bases, with 6 bases between them. The CDR3 consists of 12 residues. This record comes from a study of cytomegalovirus exposure and HLA in healthy donors. 13 Jbeta primers and 60 Vbeta primers were used for the PCR. Assay: immunoSEQ multiplex PCR; the TCRdb copy retains only in-frame clones and omits some. This sample yields approximately 150,000 clones, of which around four fifths are seen a single time; less than 15% belongs to the top ten. Study conclusions and caveats: Later analysis identified a missense DCLRE1C variant that was linked to TCR beta V- and J-gene trimming. Rare sequences made up most TCRs, while some public TCRs were found in many donors.

The sample was PBMCs. This chain connects TRBV6-1 to TRBJ1-5; D gene unclear. The TCR sequence derives from a woman in her fifties or sixties in good health and CMV-seropositive. CDR3 residues: CASSERGQPQHF. CDR3 bases: TGTGCCAGCAGTGAACGGGGACAGCCCCAGCATTTT.